These T cell receptor beta chains were read from a single sample in a study of cytomegalovirus exposure and HLA in healthy donors. Clones were read by immunoSEQ multiplex PCR, and TCRdb kept only the in-frame ones, dropping some. The table has about 200,000 clones, about 82% seen once. Sequenced material: PBMCs. The receptors come from a woman aged 45-59 years in good health and CMV-seronegative. Both conserved end residues are part of each CDR3. A D gene is named only where the DNA matches it firmly. Size is stated for part of the rows, as once, few or many counts, or as a class when the clone is expanded.

D gene	V gene	J gene	clone size	CDR3 DNA	CDR3 protein
TRBD1	TRBV7-9	TRBJ2-1	NA	TGTGCCAGCAGACACACCGGGACAGGGGATTCCAATGAGCAGTTCTTC	CASRHTGTGDSNEQFF
TRBD1	TRBV19	TRBJ2-3	NA	TGTGCCAGTAGTCCCGACAGGGGCAGTTCAGATACGCAGTATTTT	CASSPDRGSSDTQYF
TRBD1	TRBV19	TRBJ2-4	NA	TGTGCCAGTAGTACAGGGGGCATAAACATTCAGTACTTC	CASSTGGINIQYF
NA	TRBV13	TRBJ2-2	NA	TGTGCCACCCCAATAACAGGAAGATTCACCGGGGAGCTGTTTTTT	CATPITGRFTGELFF
NA	TRBV30	TRBJ2-5	once	TGTGCCTGGGAGACAGGGAGGCAGACCCAGTACTTC	CAWETGRQTQYF
TRBD2	TRBV30	TRBJ2-1	NA	TGTGCCTGGAGTTCCTTAGCGGGAGGGCCAGTAAATGAGCAGTTCTTC	CAWSSLAGGPVNEQFF
NA	TRBV6-4	TRBJ2-7	NA	TGTGCCAGCAGTGACTCGAGGATTAGCCGAACAATTCCCTACGAGCAGTACTTC	CASSDSRISRTIPYEQYF
TRBD2	TRBV19	TRBJ2-1	NA	TGTGCCAGTAGTCTCGGGAGGGCCTTCTACAATGAGCAGTTCTTC	CASSLGRAFYNEQFF
TRBD2	TRBV5-1	TRBJ2-1	NA	TGCGCCAGCAGACCCGATAGCGGGAACTACAATGAGCAGTTCTTC	CASRPDSGNYNEQFF
TRBD1	TRBV6-6	TRBJ1-2	few	TGTGCCAGCACTAACAGGGGGCACTATGGCTACACCTTC	CASTNRGHYGYTF
NA	TRBV5-1	TRBJ2-6	few	TGCGCCAGCAGCTTGGAAGGGGTGTGGGGGGCCAACGTCCTGACTTTC	CASSLEGVWGANVLTF
NA	TRBV6-5	TRBJ2-3	NA	TGTGCCAGCAGTCTAGAACAGGGCCAAACAGATACGCAGTATTTT	CASSLEQGQTDTQYF
NA	TRBV28	TRBJ1-1	NA	TGTGCCAGCAGTCCCCGGAACACTGAAGCTTTCTTT	CASSPRNTEAFF
NA	TRBV18	TRBJ1-4	NA	TGTGCCAGCTCACCGCCTAGGCCTACCGAAAAACTGTTTTTT	CASSPPRPTEKLFF
NA	TRBV30	TRBJ1-4	NA	TGTGCCTGGAGTGCTAAGGACATTCGTGAAAAACTGTTTTTT	CAWSAKDIREKLFF
TRBD1	TRBV28	TRBJ1-1	NA	TGTGCCAGCAGTGCGCCCAGACAGGGAGACACTGAAGCTTTCTTT	CASSAPRQGDTEAFF
NA	TRBV30	TRBJ2-7	NA	TGTGCCTGGAAAGGAGAGAACAGGGCGCACTACGAGCAGTACTTC	CAWKGENRAHYEQYF
NA	TRBV27	TRBJ2-7	once	TGTGCCAGCAGTGGGCATGGTAGCGACTCCTACGAGCAGTACTTC	CASSGHGSDSYEQYF
NA	TRBV7-3	TRBJ2-1	NA	TGTGCCAGCAGCTTAATGAGCGTCAACAATGAGCAGTTCTTC	CASSLMSVNNEQFF
TRBD2	TRBV19	TRBJ2-5	NA	TGTGCCAGTAGTTCCCGGGGGGGCATAGAGACCCAGTACTTC	CASSSRGGIETQYF
NA	TRBV28	TRBJ1-2	NA	TGTGCCAGCAGTTTGTCGGTATCTAACTATGGCTACACCTTC	CASSLSVSNYGYTF
TRBD1	TRBV5-4	TRBJ1-1	NA	TGTGCCAGCAAGGACAGGGGGAGGGACACTGAAGCTTTCTTT	CASKDRGRDTEAFF
NA	TRBV5-6	TRBJ2-1	NA	TGTGCCAGCAGCCGCCAACCAACAGGGATATCCTACAATGAGCAGTTCTTC	CASSRQPTGISYNEQFF
NA	TRBV27	TRBJ1-2	NA	TGTGCCAGCAGTCCCCTGGGGGGTAGGAACTATGGCTACACCTTC	CASSPLGGRNYGYTF
TRBD2	TRBV29-1	TRBJ2-1	NA	TGCAGCGTCTTAGCGGGAGGGAGGTACAATGAGCAGTTCTTC	CSVLAGGRYNEQFF
TRBD2	TRBV6-7	TRBJ2-3	few	TGTGCCAGCAGTTTCCGACTAGCGGGAGGGCCGGAGGGGACCACAGATACGCAGTATTTT	CASSFRLAGGPEGTTDTQYF
NA	TRBV9	TRBJ2-7	NA	TGTGCCAGCAGCGTAGTACCAGGGAACTACGAGCAGTACTTC	CASSVVPGNYEQYF
NA	TRBV10-2	TRBJ2-2	NA	TGCGCCAGCAGTGACAGGGTCGGAACCGGGGAGCTGTTTTTT	CASSDRVGTGELFF
NA	TRBV10-2	TRBJ2-2	NA	TGCGCCAGCAGTGATATAAACACCGGGGAGCTGTTTTTT	CASSDINTGELFF
NA	TRBV19	TRBJ2-2	once	TGTGCCAGTAGTAACCGAGCAGGGTTTTCTCACGGGGAGCTGTTTTTT	CASSNRAGFSHGELFF
NA	TRBV6-5	TRBJ2-1	NA	TGTGCCAGCAGTTCATCTAGCTCCTACAATGAGCAGTTCTTC	CASSSSSSYNEQFF